This TCR beta chain was sequenced during a study of blood T cell repertoires in COVID-19. Study-level background: T cells, B-cell-depleted T cells, or PBMCs supplied cDNA or gDNA.

Study processing details: Reference gene primers were amplified, and this amplification served to estimate nucleated cell counts. Some clones are missing from TCRdb's copy, which holds only in-frame ones; the method was immunoSEQ multiplex PCR. V, J and clone size derive from that table, while D and trimming were established from the DNA sequence. The data contain about 240,000 clones, about 83% of them singletons. V lost 3 bases and J lost 4, with 21 bases in between. The CDR3 has 18 residues. CDR1 and CDR2 from the germline V gene are KGHDR and SFDVKD. Sequencing was performed on peripheral blood. This sequence joins TRBV24-1 and TRBJ1-3, with a tentative D call TRBD1 (6 bases). The receptor's source is a man in his thirties or forties who had recovered from COVID-19. CDR3 nucleotide sequence: TGTGCCACCAGTGATACGACAGAGGGACATCCTCTCGGAAACACCATATATTTT. It encodes CATSDTTEGHPLGNTIYF.